This entry is about one T cell receptor beta chain. The table came from immunoSEQ multiplex PCR; TCRdb's copy has only in-frame clones and leaves some out. There are 30,000 to 35,000 clones in the sample; approximately 73% occur only once, and less than 50% lies in the top ten. The sample is drawn from a study of T cells in tumors after PD-1 blockade. The wider study: Patients had no prior checkpoint blockade, systemic immunosuppressants, or anti-cancer therapy within 4 weeks. Patients received pembrolizumab 200 mg every 3 weeks or cemiplimab 350 mg every 2 weeks.

The CDR3 loop spans 12 amino acids. V was trimmed by 5 bases and J by 4 bases, leaving 8 bases between them. Germline-derived CDR1 and CDR2 are LNHDA and SQIVND (reference sequence). Sequenced material: PBMCs, taken after anti-PD-1 treatment. The chain carries TRBV19 and TRBJ2-5; no clear D gene. The receptor comes from a human donor with basal cell carcinoma. The DNA of the CDR3 is TGTGCCAGTAGTTCCCAACGAGAGACCCAGTACTTC. Its translation: CASSSQRETQYF.